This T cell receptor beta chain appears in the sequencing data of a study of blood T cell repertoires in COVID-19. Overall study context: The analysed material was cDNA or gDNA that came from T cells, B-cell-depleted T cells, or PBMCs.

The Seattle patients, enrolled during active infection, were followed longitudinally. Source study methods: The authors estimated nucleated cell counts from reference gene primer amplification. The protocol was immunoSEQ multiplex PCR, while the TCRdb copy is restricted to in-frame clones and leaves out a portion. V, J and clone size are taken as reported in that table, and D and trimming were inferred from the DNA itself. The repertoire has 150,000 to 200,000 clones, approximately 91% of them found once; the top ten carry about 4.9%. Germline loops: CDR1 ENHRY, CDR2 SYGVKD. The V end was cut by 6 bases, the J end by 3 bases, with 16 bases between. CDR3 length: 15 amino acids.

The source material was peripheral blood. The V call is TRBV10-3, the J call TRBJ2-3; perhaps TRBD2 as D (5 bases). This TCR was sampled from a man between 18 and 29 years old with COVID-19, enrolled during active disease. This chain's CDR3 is CAIRPEPGMTDTQYF. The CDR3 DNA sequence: TGTGCCATCAGACCGGAACCCGGGATGACAGATACGCAGTATTTT.